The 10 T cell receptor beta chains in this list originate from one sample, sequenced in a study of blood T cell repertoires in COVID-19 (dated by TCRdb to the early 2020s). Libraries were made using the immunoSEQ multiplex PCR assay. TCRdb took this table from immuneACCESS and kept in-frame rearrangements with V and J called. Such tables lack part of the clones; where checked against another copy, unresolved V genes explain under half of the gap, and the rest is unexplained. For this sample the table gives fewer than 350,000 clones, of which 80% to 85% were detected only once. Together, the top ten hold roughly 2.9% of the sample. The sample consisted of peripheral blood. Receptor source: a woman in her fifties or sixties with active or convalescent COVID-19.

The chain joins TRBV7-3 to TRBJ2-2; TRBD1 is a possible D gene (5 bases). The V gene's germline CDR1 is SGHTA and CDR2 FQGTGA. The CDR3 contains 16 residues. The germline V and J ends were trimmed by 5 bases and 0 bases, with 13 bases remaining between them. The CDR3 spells CASSRTQGTNTGELFF. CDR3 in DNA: TGTGCCAGCAGCAGAACGCAGGGAACGAACACCGGGGAGCTGTTTTTT.

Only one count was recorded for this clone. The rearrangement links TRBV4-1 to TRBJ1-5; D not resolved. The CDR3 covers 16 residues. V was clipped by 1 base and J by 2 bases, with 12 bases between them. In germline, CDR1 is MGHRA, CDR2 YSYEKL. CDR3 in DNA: TGCGCCAGCAGCCAAGGTAGCAGCCCCGGCAATCAGCCCCAGCATTTT. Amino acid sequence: CASSQGSSPGNQPQHF.

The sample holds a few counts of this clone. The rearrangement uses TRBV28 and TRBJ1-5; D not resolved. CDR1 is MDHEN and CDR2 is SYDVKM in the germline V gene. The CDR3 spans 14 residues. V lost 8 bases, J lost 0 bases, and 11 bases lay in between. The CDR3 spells CASLPRYSNQPQHF. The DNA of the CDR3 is TGTGCCAGCCTTCCCCGTTATAGCAATCAGCCCCAGCATTTT.

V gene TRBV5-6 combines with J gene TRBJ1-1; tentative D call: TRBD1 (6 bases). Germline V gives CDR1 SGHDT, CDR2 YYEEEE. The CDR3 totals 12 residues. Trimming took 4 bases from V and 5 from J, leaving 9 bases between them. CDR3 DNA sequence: TGTGCCAGCAGCCGGGACATAACTGAAGCTTTCTTT. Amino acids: CASSRDITEAFF.

The CDR3 is CASSQDQSAVSYNSPLHF. CDR3 sequence (DNA): TGCGCCAGCAGCCAAGATCAGTCTGCTGTCTCCTATAATTCACCCCTCCACTTT. V and J are TRBV4-1 and TRBJ1-6; the D is unclear. CDR1 and CDR2 (germline): MGHRA, YSYEKL. V dropped 0 bases and J dropped 0 bases, with 12 bases sitting between them. The CDR3 extends over 18 amino acids.

The chain's CDR3 is CASSPRGSYNEQFF. CDR3 bases: TGCGCCAGCAGCCCCCGGGGATCGTACAATGAGCAGTTCTTC. This chain uses TRBV5-1 with TRBJ2-1; D possibly corresponds to TRBD2 (5 bases). Trimming removed 4 bases at V and 4 bases at J, with 12 bases between. Germline V gene sequence: CDR1 SGHRS, CDR2 YFSETQ. The CDR3 has 14 amino acids.

The DNA of the CDR3 is TGTGCCAGCAGTTTCGGGTCATTGGAGCAGTACTTC. Protein: CASSFGSLEQYF. The chain uses TRBV28 and TRBJ2-7; D remains ambiguous. V was trimmed by 3 bases and J by 7 bases, leaving 10 bases between them. This CDR3 comprises 12 residues. Germline loops: CDR1 MDHEN, CDR2 SYDVKM.

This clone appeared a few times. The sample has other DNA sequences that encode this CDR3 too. The CDR3 region has the DNA TGTGCCATCACCTCCGGGAACACTGAAGCTTTCTTT. Encoded protein: CAITSGNTEAFF. The V call is TRBV10-3, the J call TRBJ1-1; D gene unclear. Germline loops: CDR1 ENHRY, CDR2 SYGVKD. Trimming pared 7 bases from V and 1 base from J, leaving 7 bases between. This CDR3 spans 12 amino acids.

CDR3 bases: TGTGCCTGGAGTAGCTGGGGCGCGGTCTACGAGCAGTACTTC. Amino acid sequence: CAWSSWGAVYEQYF. The V gene is TRBV30, the J gene TRBJ2-7; a possible D gene is TRBD1 (5 bases). Looked up from germline, CDR1 is GTSNPN and CDR2 is SVGIG (reference sequence). V was shortened by 2 bases and J by 3 bases, with 14 bases between the two germline ends. This CDR3 is 14 amino acids long.

CDR3 in amino acids: CASGPQGSNEKLFF. The CDR3 DNA follows: TGTGCCAGCGGCCCACAGGGTTCTAATGAAAAACTGTTTTTT. The genes are TRBV18 and TRBJ1-4, with D possibly matching TRBD1 (6 bases). CDR1 is KGHSH and CDR2 is LQKENI in the germline V gene. The CDR3 is made up of 14 amino acids. V lost 8 bases to trimming and J lost 3 bases, with 13 bases between them.